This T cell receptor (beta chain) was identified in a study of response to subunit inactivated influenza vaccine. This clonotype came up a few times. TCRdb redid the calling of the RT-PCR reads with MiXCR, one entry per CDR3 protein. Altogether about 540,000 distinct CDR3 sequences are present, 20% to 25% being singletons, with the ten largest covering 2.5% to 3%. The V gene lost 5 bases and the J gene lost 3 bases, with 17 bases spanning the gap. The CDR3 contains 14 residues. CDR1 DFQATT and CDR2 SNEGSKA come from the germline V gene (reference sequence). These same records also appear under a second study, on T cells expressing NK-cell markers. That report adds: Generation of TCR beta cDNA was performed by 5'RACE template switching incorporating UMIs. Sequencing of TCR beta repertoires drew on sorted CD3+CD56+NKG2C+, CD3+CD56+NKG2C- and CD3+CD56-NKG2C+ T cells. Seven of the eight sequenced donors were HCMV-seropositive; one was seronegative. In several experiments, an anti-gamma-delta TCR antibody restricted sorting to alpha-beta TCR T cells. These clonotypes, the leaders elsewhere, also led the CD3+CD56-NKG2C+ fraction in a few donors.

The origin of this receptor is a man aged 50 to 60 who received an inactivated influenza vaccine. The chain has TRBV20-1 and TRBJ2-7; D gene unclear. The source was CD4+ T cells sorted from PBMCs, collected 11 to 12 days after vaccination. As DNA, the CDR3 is TGCAGTGCTTCCTCCAGGCCCCCTATCTACGAGCAGTACTTC. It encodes CSASSRPPIYEQYF.